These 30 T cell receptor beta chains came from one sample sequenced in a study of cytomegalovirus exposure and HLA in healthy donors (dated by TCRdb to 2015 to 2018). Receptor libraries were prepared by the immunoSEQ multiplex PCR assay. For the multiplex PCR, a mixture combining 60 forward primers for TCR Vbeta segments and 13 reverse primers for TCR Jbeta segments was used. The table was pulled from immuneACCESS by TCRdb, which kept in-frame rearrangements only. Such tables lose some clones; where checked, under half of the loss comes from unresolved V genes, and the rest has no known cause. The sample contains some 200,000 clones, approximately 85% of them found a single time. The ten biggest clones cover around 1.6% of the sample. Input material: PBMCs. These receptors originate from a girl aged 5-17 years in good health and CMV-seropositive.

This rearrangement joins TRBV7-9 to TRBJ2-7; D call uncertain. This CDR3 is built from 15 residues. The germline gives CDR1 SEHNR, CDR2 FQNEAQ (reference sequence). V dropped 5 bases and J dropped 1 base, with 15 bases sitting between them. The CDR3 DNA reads TGTGCCAGCAGCCCCTTCCTTAGTAGTTCCTACGAGCAGTACTTC. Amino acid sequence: CASSPFLSSSYEQYF.

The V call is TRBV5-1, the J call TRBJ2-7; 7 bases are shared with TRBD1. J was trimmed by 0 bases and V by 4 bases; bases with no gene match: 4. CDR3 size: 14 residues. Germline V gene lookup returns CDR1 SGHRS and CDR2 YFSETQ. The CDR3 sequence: CASSTRDSSYEQYF. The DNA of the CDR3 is TGCGCCAGCAGCACCAGGGACAGCTCCTACGAGCAGTACTTC.

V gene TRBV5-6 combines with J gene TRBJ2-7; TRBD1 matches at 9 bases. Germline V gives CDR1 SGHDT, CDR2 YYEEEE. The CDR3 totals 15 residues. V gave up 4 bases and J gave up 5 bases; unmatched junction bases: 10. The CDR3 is CASSPGDRVDDEQYF. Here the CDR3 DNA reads TGTGCCAGCAGCCCGGGGGACAGGGTGGACGACGAGCAGTACTTC.

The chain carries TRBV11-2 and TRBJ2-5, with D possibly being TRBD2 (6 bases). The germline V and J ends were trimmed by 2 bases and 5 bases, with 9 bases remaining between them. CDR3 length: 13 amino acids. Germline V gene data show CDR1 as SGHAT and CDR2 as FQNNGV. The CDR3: CASSLLSGETQYF. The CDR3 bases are TGTGCCAGCAGCTTACTGAGCGGGGAGACCCAGTACTTC. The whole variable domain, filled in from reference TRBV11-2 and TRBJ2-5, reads EAGVAQSPRYKIIEKRQSVAFWCNPISGHATLYWYQQILGQGPKLLIQFQNNGVVDDSQLPKDRFSAERLKGVDSTLKIQPAKLEDSAVYLCASSLLSGETQYFGPGTRLLVL.

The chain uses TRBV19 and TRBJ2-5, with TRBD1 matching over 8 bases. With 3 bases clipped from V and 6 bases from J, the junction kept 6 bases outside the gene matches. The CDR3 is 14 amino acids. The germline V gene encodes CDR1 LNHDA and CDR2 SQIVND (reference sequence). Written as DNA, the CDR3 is TGTGCCAGTAGTATTTCCAGGGGGCATCAGACCCAGTACTTC. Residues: CASSISRGHQTQYF.

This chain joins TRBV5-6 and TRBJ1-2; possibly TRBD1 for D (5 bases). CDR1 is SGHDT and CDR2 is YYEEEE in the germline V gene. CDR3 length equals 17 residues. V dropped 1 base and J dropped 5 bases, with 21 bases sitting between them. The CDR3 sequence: CASSLSQGELGWYGYTF. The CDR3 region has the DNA TGTGCCAGCAGCTTGAGTCAGGGCGAACTGGGATGGTATGGCTACACCTTC.

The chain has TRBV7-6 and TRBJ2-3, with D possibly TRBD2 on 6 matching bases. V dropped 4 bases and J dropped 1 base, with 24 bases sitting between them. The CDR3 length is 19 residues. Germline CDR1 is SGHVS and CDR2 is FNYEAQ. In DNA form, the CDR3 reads TGTGCCAGCAGCTCACACCTACCCGGGGGAGCTAGCGGCACAGATACGCAGTATTTT. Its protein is CASSSHLPGGASGTDTQYF. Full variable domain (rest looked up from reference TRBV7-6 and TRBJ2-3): GAGVSQSPRYKVTKRGQDVALRCDPISGHVSLYWYRQALGQGPEFLTYFNYEAQQDKSGLPNDRFSAERPEGSISTLTIQRTEQRDSAMYRCASSSHLPGGASGTDTQYFGPGTRLTVL.

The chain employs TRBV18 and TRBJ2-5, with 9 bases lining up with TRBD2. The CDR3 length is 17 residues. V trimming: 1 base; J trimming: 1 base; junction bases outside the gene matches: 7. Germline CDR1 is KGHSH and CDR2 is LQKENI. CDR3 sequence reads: CASSPLSGGLLQETQYF. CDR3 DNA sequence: TGTGCCAGCTCACCACTTAGCGGGGGCCTGCTCCAAGAGACCCAGTACTTC.

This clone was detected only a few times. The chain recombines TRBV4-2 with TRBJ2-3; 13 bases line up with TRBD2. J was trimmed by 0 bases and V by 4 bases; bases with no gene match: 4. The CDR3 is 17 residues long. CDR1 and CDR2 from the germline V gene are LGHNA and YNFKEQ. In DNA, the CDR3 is TGTGCCAGCAGCCGCTGGACTAGCGGGGGCAGCACAGATACGCAGTATTTT. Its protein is CASSRWTSGGSTDTQYF.

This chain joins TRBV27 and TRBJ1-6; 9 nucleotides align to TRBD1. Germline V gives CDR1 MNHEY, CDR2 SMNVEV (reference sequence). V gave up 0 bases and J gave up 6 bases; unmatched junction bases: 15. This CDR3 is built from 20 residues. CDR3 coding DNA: TGTGCCAGCAGTTTATCGTCCCTAGGTGGAAACAGGGGGCTTAATTCACCCCTCCACTTT. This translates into CASSLSSLGGNRGLNSPLHF.

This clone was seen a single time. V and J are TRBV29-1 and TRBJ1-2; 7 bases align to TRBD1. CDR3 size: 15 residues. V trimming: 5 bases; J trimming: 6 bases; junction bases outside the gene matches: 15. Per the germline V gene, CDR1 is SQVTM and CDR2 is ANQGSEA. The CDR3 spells CSVRKETGRSDGYTF. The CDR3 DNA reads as TGCAGCGTTCGGAAGGAGACAGGGCGTTCCGATGGCTACACCTTC.

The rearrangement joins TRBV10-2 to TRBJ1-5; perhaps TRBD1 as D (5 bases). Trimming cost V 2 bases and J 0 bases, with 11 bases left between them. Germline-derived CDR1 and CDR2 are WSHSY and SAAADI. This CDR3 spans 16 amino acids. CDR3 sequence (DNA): TGCGCCAGCAGTGAGGGGGGGGTTTATAGCAATCAGCCCCAGCATTTT. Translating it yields CASSEGGVYSNQPQHF.

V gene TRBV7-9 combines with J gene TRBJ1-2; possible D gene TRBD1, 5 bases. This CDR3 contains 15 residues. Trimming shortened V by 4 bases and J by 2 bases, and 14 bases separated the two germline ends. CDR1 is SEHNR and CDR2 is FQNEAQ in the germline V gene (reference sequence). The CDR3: CASSSSRVPNYGYTF. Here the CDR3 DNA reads TGTGCCAGCAGCTCGTCCAGGGTTCCGAACTATGGCTACACCTTC.

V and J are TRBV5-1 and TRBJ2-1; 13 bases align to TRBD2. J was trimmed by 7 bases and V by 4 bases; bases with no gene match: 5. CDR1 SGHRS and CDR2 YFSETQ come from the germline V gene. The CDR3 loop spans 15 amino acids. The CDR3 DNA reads TGCGCCAGCAGCCCCTGGACTAGCGGGGGAAATGAGCAGTTCTTC. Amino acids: CASSPWTSGGNEQFF. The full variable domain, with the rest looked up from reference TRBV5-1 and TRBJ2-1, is KAGVTQTPRYLIKTRGQQVTLSCSPISGHRSVSWYQQTPGQGLQFLFEYFSETQRNKGNFPGRFSGRQFSNSRSEMNVSTLELGDSALYLCASSPWTSGGNEQFFGPGTRLTVL.

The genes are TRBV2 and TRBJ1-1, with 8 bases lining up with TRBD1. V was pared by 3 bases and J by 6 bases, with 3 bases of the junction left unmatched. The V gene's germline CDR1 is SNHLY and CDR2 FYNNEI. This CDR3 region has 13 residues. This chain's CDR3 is CASSESRGPEAFF. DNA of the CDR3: TGTGCCAGCAGTGAGAGCAGGGGGCCTGAAGCTTTCTTT.

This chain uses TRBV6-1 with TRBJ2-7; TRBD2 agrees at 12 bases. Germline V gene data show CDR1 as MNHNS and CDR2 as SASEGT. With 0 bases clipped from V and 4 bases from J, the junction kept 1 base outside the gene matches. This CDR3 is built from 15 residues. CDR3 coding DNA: TGTGCCAGCAGTGAAGCCGGGACTAGCGGGTACGAGCAGTACTTC. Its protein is CASSEAGTSGYEQYF.

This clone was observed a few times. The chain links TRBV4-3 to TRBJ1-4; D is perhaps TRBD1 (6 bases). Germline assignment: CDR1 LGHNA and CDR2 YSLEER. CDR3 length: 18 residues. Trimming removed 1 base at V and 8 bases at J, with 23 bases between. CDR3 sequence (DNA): TGCGCCAGCAGCCAAGCTCGAACTCGGGCCAGGGGAACCGAAAAACTGTTTTTT. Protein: CASSQARTRARGTEKLFF.

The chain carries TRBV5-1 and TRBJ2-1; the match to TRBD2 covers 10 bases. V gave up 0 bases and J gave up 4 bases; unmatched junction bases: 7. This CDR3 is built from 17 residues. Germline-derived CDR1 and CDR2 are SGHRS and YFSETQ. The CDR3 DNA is TGCGCCAGCAGCTTGGTTAGCGGGGGGTCGCCGTACAATGAGCAGTTCTTC. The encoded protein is CASSLVSGGSPYNEQFF.

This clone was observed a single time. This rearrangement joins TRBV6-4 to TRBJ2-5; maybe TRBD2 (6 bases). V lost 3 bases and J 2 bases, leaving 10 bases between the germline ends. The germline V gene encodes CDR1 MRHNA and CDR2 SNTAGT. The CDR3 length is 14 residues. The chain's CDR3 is CASSESSGQETQYF. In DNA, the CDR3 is TGTGCCAGCAGTGAGTCCAGCGGGCAAGAGACCCAGTACTTC.

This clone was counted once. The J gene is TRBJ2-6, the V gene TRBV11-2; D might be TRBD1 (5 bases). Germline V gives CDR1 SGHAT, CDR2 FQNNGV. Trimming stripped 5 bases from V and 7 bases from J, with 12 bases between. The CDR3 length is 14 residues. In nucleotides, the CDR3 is TGTGCCAGCAGCCCCGCTCAGGGAGCCAACGTCCTGACTTTC. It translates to CASSPAQGANVLTF.

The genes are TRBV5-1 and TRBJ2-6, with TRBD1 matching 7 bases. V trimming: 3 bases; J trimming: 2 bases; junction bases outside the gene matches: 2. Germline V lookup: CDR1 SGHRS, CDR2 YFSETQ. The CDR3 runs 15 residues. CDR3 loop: CASSWGTAGANVLTF. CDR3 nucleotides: TGCGCCAGCAGCTGGGGGACAGCTGGGGCCAACGTCCTGACTTTC.

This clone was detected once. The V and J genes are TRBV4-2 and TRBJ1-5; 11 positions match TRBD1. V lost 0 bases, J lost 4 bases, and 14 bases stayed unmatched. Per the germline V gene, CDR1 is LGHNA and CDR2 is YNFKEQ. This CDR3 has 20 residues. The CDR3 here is CASSQEAPGQGDARNQPQHF. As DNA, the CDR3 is TGTGCCAGCAGCCAAGAGGCTCCGGGACAGGGGGACGCGCGGAATCAGCCCCAGCATTTT.

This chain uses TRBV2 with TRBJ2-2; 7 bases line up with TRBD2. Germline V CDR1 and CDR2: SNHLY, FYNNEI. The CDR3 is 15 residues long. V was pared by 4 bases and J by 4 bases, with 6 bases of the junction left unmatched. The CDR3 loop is CASSALAATTGELFF. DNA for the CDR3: TGTGCCAGCAGTGCCCTAGCGGCTACCACCGGGGAGCTGTTTTTT.

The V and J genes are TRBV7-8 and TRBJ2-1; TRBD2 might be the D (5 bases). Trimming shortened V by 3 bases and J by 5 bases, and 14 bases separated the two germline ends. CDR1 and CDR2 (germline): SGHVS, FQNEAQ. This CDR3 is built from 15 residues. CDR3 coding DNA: TGTGCCAGCAGCTTTAGCGTAGGAATAAACAATGAGCAGTTCTTC. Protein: CASSFSVGINNEQFF.

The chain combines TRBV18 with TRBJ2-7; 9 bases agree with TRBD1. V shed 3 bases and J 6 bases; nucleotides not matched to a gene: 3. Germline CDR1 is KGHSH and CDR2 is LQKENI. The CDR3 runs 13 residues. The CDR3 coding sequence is TGTGCCAGCTCACCCGGGACAGGGACCGAGCAGTACTTC. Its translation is CASSPGTGTEQYF.

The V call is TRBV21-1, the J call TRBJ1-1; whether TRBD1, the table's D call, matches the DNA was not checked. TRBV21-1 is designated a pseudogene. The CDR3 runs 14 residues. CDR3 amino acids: CASSAPLGSTEAFF. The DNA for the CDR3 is TGTGCCAGCAGCGCCCCATTGGGCTCCACTGAAGCTTTCTTT.

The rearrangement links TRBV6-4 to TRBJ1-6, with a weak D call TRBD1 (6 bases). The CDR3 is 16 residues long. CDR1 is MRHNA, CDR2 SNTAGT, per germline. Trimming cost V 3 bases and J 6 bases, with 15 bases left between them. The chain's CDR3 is CASSEKTGGLNSPLHF. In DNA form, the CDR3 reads TGTGCCAGCAGTGAAAAGACAGGCGGGCTTAATTCACCCCTCCACTTT.

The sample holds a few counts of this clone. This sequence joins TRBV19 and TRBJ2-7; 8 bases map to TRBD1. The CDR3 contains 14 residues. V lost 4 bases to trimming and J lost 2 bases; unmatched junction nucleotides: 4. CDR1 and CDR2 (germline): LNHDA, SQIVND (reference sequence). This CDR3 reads CASSKGQGAYEQYF. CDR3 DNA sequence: TGTGCCAGTAGTAAAGGACAGGGCGCCTACGAGCAGTACTTC.

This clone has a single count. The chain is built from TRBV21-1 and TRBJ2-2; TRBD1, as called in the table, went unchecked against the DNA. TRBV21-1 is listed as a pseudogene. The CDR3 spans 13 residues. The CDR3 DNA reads TGTGCCAGCAGCGGCAGGGTCGGCGGGGAGCTGTTTTTT. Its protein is CASSGRVGGELFF.

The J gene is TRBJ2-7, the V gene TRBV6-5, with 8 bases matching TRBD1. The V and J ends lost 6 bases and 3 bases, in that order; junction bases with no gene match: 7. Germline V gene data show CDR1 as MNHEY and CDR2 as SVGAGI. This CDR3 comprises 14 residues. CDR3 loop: CASRRTGTGYEQYF. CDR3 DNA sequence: TGTGCCAGCAGGCGTACCGGGACAGGCTACGAGCAGTACTTC.